This T cell receptor (beta chain) stems from a study of blood T cells in healthy people across ages. Study-level background: The template switching approach captured approximately one barcoded beta molecule for every two T cells. The study's findings and limits: Researchers report that TCR beta diversity correlated strongly with naive T cell percentage. Roughly linearly, TCR beta diversity per million T cells fell as age increased. Estimated diversity across one million T cells was deemed an underestimate.

Note on this clonotype: Its antigen remains unknown.

CDR3 length: 18 residues. Germline-derived CDR1 and CDR2 are SGHVS and FNYEAQ. V gave up 8 bases and J gave up 4 bases; unmatched junction bases: 18. PCR was performed a second time for about 7 to 11 cycles using a sample-barcoded 5' primer and a J-beta primer mix. TCRdb ran MiXCR on the 5' RACE reads and lists one entry per CDR3 protein. Altogether some 790,000 distinct CDR3 sequences are present, about 30% being singletons, with the ten largest covering roughly 17%. What was sequenced was blood. The J gene is TRBJ1-4, the V gene TRBV7-6, with 8 bases that match TRBD1. This TCR was recovered from a woman of 80 years or more in good health. CDR3 nucleotides: TGTGCCAGCGGCTCACTACCTGGGACAGGTAGTTTTAATGAAAAACTGTTTTTT. Translated: CASGSLPGTGSFNEKLFF.